Below, 28 T cell receptor beta chains from the same sample are listed, as sequenced in a study of T cells after yellow fever vaccination. TCRdb analysed the 5' RACE reads with MiXCR anew, one entry per CDR3 protein. The sample shows under 300,000 distinct CDR3 sequences, roughly 6.2% of them seen only once. Specimen: CD4+ T cells sorted from PBMCs, collected on the day of the yellow fever booster vaccination. The receptors were gathered from a man aged 25 to 40 who received the YFV17D yellow fever vaccine.

This clonotype has more than one count but fewer than ten. The genes are TRBV7-2 and TRBJ2-7; 8 nucleotides align to TRBD1. Germline lookup yields CDR1 SGHTA and CDR2 FQGNSA. The CDR3 consists of 14 residues. V lost 3 bases to trimming and J lost 0 bases; unmatched junction nucleotides: 1. The CDR3 spells CASSLTGVSYEQYF. The CDR3 DNA is TGTGCCAGCAGCTTGACAGGGGTCTCCTACGAGCAGTACTTC. The complete variable domain, with remaining parts taken from reference TRBV7-2 and TRBJ2-7, reads GAGVSQSPSNKVTEKGKDVELRCDPISGHTALYWYRQSLGQGLEFLIYFQGNSAPDKSGLPSDRFSAERTGGSVSTLTIQRTQQEDSAVYLCASSLTGVSYEQYFGPGTRLTVT.

This clonotype was detected many times. CDR3 sequence: CASSEEAGYEQYF. The DNA of the CDR3 is TGTGCCAGCAGTGAAGAAGCTGGCTACGAGCAGTACTTC. The chain is built from TRBV2 and TRBJ2-7; D gene ambiguous. The CDR3 loop spans 13 amino acids. From germline, CDR1 is SNHLY and CDR2 FYNNEI. Between the trimmed V and J ends, which lost 1 base and 3 bases, there was a span of 7 bases.

This clonotype was observed at least ten times. Written as DNA, the CDR3 is TGCAGTGCTGCCCTACGGTGGGATGAGCAGTTCTTC. It translates to CSAALRWDEQFF. This chain connects TRBV20-1 to TRBJ2-1; D gene unclear. This CDR3 is built from 12 residues. The V and J ends lost 5 bases and 8 bases respectively, with 13 bases between them. Germline V CDR1 and CDR2: DFQATT, SNEGSKA (reference sequence).

This clonotype was observed a handful of times. The gene calls are TRBV6-1 and TRBJ1-5; perhaps TRBD1 as D (5 bases). Trimming cost V 7 bases and J 0 bases, with 13 bases left between them. Germline-derived CDR1 and CDR2 are MNHNS and SASEGT. CDR3 size: 15 residues. The chain's CDR3 is CASKRVDSSNQPQHF. CDR3 bases: TGTGCCAGCAAAAGAGTAGACAGTAGCAATCAGCCCCAGCATTTT.

The chain uses TRBV5-1 and TRBJ2-5, with D tentatively TRBD2 (6 bases). The CDR3 contains 13 residues. Germline-derived CDR1 and CDR2 are SGHRS and YFSETQ. The V end lost 4 bases, the J end lost 4 bases, and 11 bases lay between the germline ends. CDR3 loop: CASSPLGGETQYF. The DNA of the CDR3 is TGCGCCAGCAGCCCTCTGGGGGGAGAGACCCAGTACTTC. The full variable domain, completed using reference TRBV5-1 and TRBJ2-5, is KAGVTQTPRYLIKTRGQQVTLSCSPISGHRSVSWYQQTPGQGLQFLFEYFSETQRNKGNFPGRFSGRQFSNSRSEMNVSTLELGDSALYLCASSPLGGETQYFGPGTRLLVL.

V gene TRBV28 combines with J gene TRBJ2-3; tentatively, D is TRBD2 (5 bases). The CDR3 is 16 amino acids. The V and J ends lost 1 base and 2 bases respectively, with 13 bases between them. Per the germline V gene, CDR1 is MDHEN and CDR2 is SYDVKM. CDR3: CASSLLSGSITDTQYF. The DNA for the CDR3 is TGTGCCAGCAGTTTATTGAGCGGATCTATCACAGATACGCAGTATTTT. The full variable domain, rest sourced from reference TRBV28 and TRBJ2-3, is DVKVTQSSRYLVKRTGEKVFLECVQDMDHENMFWYRQDPGLGLRLIYFSYDVKMKEKGDIPEGYSVSREKKERFSLILESASTNQTSMYLCASSLLSGSITDTQYFGPGTRLTVL.

This chain links TRBV5-4 with TRBJ2-2; D ambiguous. Per germline, CDR1 SGHNT and CDR2 YYREEE (reference sequence). The CDR3 covers 14 residues. With 1 base removed from V and 1 base from J, the gap between germline ends came to 5 bases. This CDR3 reads CASSLSQNTGELFF. The CDR3 region has the DNA TGTGCCAGCAGCTTGAGTCAGAACACCGGGGAGCTGTTTTTT.

The sample holds a few counts of this clonotype. The chain combines TRBV7-2 with TRBJ2-5; 9 nucleotides agree with TRBD2. Looked up from germline, CDR1 is SGHTA and CDR2 is FQGNSA. The V segment lost 5 bases and the J segment 1 base; nucleotides outside the gene matches: 2. The CDR3 runs to 14 residues. The CDR3 sequence: CASSKREVQETQYF. CDR3 in DNA: TGTGCCAGCAGCAAGCGGGAGGTCCAAGAGACCCAGTACTTC.

The CDR3 protein is CASSRSPTGANVLTF. The CDR3 region has the DNA TGTGCCAGCAGCCGTTCCCCAACTGGGGCCAACGTCCTGACTTTC. This rearrangement joins TRBV7-9 to TRBJ2-6; D not resolved. The CDR3 sequence is 15 residues long. CDR1 is SEHNR, CDR2 FQNEAQ, per germline (reference sequence). V was shortened by 5 bases and J by 2 bases, with 10 bases between the two germline ends.

This clonotype was recorded a few times. The chain couples TRBV20-1 to TRBJ2-7, with D perhaps TRBD1 (5 bases). Trimming took off 2 bases at V and 6 bases at J, with 20 bases between the two ends. Germline CDR1 and CDR2: DFQATT and SNEGSKA (reference sequence). The CDR3 covers 15 residues. CDR3 nucleotide sequence: TGCAGTGCTAGAACCTCCCCCAGCGTAAGGGGCGAGCAGTACTTC. It yields the protein CSARTSPSVRGEQYF.

The V gene is TRBV6-2 or TRBV6-3, the J gene TRBJ2-6; 11 positions agree with TRBD1. The CDR3 is 17 amino acids. Germline assignment: CDR1 MNHEY and CDR2 SVGEGT. V trimming: 5 bases; J trimming: 4 bases; junction bases outside the gene matches: 7. For the CDR3, the DNA is TGTGCCAGCAGTAAGGGGACAGGGGGTACCGGGGCCAACGTCCTGACTTTC. Translating it yields CASSKGTGGTGANVLTF.

The sample holds many counts of this clonotype. V gene TRBV6-2 or TRBV6-3 combines with J gene TRBJ2-7, with D perhaps TRBD1 or TRBD2 (5 bases each). V was clipped by 0 bases and J by 0 bases, with 9 bases between them. Germline loops: CDR1 MNHEY, CDR2 SVGEGT. This CDR3 is built from 15 residues. The DNA for the CDR3 is TGTGCCAGCAGTTACTCTGGAGGACACTCCTACGAGCAGTACTTC. This sequence encodes CASSYSGGHSYEQYF.

The chain combines TRBV7-2 with TRBJ1-1; D may be TRBD1 (5 bases). CDR1 is SGHTA, CDR2 FQGNSA, per germline. Trimming removed 2 bases from V and 5 bases from J, with 12 bases in between. The CDR3 has 14 amino acids. The CDR3 loop reads CASSLYREGTEAFF. DNA of the CDR3: TGTGCCAGCAGCTTATACCGGGAGGGGACTGAAGCTTTCTTT.

This clonotype has more than one count but fewer than ten. The chain joins TRBV9 to TRBJ2-5; a possible D gene is TRBD2 (6 bases). CDR1 SGDLS and CDR2 YYNGEE come from the germline V gene. The CDR3 spans 14 residues. V gave up 5 bases and J gave up 1 base, with 12 bases separating them. The DNA for the CDR3 is TGTGCCAGCAGTCGACTAGGCCTCCAAGAGACCCAGTACTTC. This gives the protein CASSRLGLQETQYF.

In this sample, this clonotype turned up a few times. The chain couples TRBV20-1 to TRBJ2-7; TRBD1 is a possible D gene (6 bases). The CDR3 totals 14 residues. Germline CDR1 reads DFQATT; CDR2 reads SNEGSKA (reference sequence). V lost 0 bases, J lost 7 bases, and 16 bases lay in between. The CDR3 here is CSARDTGTSQEQYF. CDR3 bases: TGCAGTGCTAGAGATACAGGGACCTCGCAGGAGCAGTACTTC.

This clonotype was recorded at least ten times. The rearrangement uses TRBV7-2 and TRBJ2-1; 9 nucleotides line up with TRBD2. This CDR3 is built from 14 residues. Trimming cost V 5 bases and J 9 bases; bases outside gene matches: 8. Germline values: CDR1 SGHTA, CDR2 FQGNSA. CDR3 DNA sequence: TGTGCCAGCAGCCCCGGGACTAGCATCAGTGAGCAGTTCTTC. Encoded protein: CASSPGTSISEQFF.

This chain joins TRBV20-1 and TRBJ2-1; D may be TRBD2 (5 bases). The CDR3 covers 15 residues. Germline V lookup: CDR1 DFQATT, CDR2 SNEGSKA (reference sequence). Trimming took 8 bases from V and 1 from J, leaving 18 bases between them. The CDR3, as DNA: TGCAGTACCCCTGAGGGCCCGGGATCCTACAATGAGCAGTTCTTC. Encoded protein: CSTPEGPGSYNEQFF.

The chain employs TRBV20-1 and TRBJ2-7; perhaps D is TRBD1 or TRBD2 (5 bases each). This CDR3 is 14 amino acids long. V lost 5 bases and J lost 0, with 14 bases in between. CDR1 and CDR2 from the germline V gene are DFQATT and SNEGSKA (reference sequence). This CDR3 is CSADGTASSYEQYF. CDR3 coding DNA: TGCAGTGCTGATGGGACCGCAAGCTCCTACGAGCAGTACTTC.

The chain recombines TRBV28 with TRBJ1-3; D uncertain. Germline CDR1 MDHEN, CDR2 SYDVKM. Trimming removed 6 bases at V and 5 bases at J, with 11 bases between. This CDR3 spans 13 amino acids. The CDR3 DNA reads TGTGCCAGCAGCCCTCTACCTAGAAACACCATATATTTT. This translates into CASSPLPRNTIYF.

The J gene is TRBJ2-3, the V gene TRBV5-1; D is unresolved. The V gene's germline CDR1 is SGHRS and CDR2 YFSETQ. Between the trimmed V and J ends, which lost 6 bases and 0 bases, there was a span of 5 bases. The length of the CDR3 is 12 residues. CDR3 sequence: CASKVSTDTQYF. The CDR3 DNA sequence: TGCGCCAGCAAAGTCAGCACAGATACGCAGTATTTT.

This clonotype was picked up a small number of times. The chain uses TRBV29-1 and TRBJ1-1; 9 nucleotides align to TRBD1. V shed 5 bases, J shed 5 bases, and the junction held 18 bases outside the gene matches. CDR1 is SQVTM and CDR2 is ANQGSEA in the germline V gene. CDR3 length equals 17 residues. This CDR3 reads CSVITDRDRVSGTEAFF. CDR3 bases: TGCAGCGTTATTACAGACCGGGACAGGGTGTCCGGTACTGAAGCTTTCTTT.

The rearrangement uses TRBV19 and TRBJ2-6; D is unclear. V was clipped by 8 bases and J by 0 bases, with 2 bases between them. CDR1 LNHDA and CDR2 SQIVND come from the germline V gene (reference sequence). The CDR3 covers 12 residues. The CDR3 DNA follows: TGTGCCAGTCACTCTGGGGCCAACGTCCTGACTTTC. Translated: CASHSGANVLTF. The full variable domain, in which reference TRBV19 and TRBJ2-6 provide the parts outside the CDR3, is DGGITQSPKYLFRKEGQNVTLSCEQNLNHDAMYWYRQDPGQGLRLIYYSQIVNDFQKGDIAEGYSVSREKKESFPLTVTSAQKNPTAFYLCASHSGANVLTFGAGSRLTVL.

The gene calls are TRBV12-3 or TRBV12-4 and TRBJ2-7, with 9 bases aligning to TRBD1. The CDR3 totals 13 residues. The J segment lost 2 bases and the V segment lost 7 bases, leaving 3 bases of the junction unmatched. For the CDR3, the DNA is TGTGCCAGCAATAGACAGGGGGCCTACGAGCAGTACTTC. Its translation is CASNRQGAYEQYF.

This clonotype appeared many times. The V call is TRBV11-2, the J call TRBJ2-7, with D uncertain. CDR3 length: 13 residues. V gave up 1 base and J gave up 2 bases, with 6 bases separating them. Germline V gives CDR1 SGHAT, CDR2 FQNNGV. The CDR3 DNA reads as TGTGCCAGCAGCTTAGCCGTTCCCTACGAGCAGTACTTC. It is translated as CASSLAVPYEQYF.

This clonotype was seen many times. The V and J genes are TRBV5-4 and TRBJ2-2; the match to TRBD2 covers 11 bases. Germline V gene sequence: CDR1 SGHNT, CDR2 YYREEE (reference sequence). Trimming took 4 bases from V and 4 from J; bases not matched to a gene: 3. This CDR3 is built from 15 residues. CDR3 bases: TGTGCCAGCAGCATCGGACTAGCGGGCACCGGGGAGCTGTTTTTT. Translation: CASSIGLAGTGELFF. Variable domain in full (rest from reference TRBV5-4 and TRBJ2-2): ETGVTQSPTHLIKTRGQQVTLRCSSQSGHNTVSWYQQALGQGPQFIFQYYREEENGRGNFPPRFSGLQFPNYSSELNVNALELDDSALYLCASSIGLAGTGELFFGEGSRLTVL.

This clonotype was counted at least ten times. The V call is TRBV28, the J call TRBJ1-1, with 9 bases identical to TRBD1. V lost 6 bases and J lost 3; bases outside the gene matches: 5. Germline values: CDR1 MDHEN, CDR2 SYDVKM. CDR3 length equals 14 residues. The CDR3 spells CASRTGGRDTEAFF. In DNA, the CDR3 is TGTGCCAGCAGGACAGGGGGAAGGGACACTGAAGCTTTCTTT.

The CDR3 coding sequence is TGTGCCAGCAGCTTGGGTGGGGACTCTGGGGCCAACGTCCTGACTTTC. Its protein product is CASSLGGDSGANVLTF. The chain recombines TRBV5-4 with TRBJ2-6; D ambiguous. The CDR3 totals 16 residues. V was trimmed by 0 bases and J by 0 bases, leaving 7 bases between them. Per the germline V gene, CDR1 is SGHNT and CDR2 is YYREEE (reference sequence).

There are a few counts of this clonotype. The V call is TRBV5-4, the J call TRBJ2-3, with 7 bases matching TRBD2. Germline CDR1 and CDR2: SGHNT and YYREEE (reference sequence). The V gene end was trimmed by 1 base and the J gene end by 2 bases; junction bases not matched to a gene: 4. This CDR3 spans 15 amino acids. As DNA, the CDR3 is TGTGCCAGCAGCTTGACGGGAGGAGACACAGATACGCAGTATTTT. Translated, it gives CASSLTGGDTDTQYF.